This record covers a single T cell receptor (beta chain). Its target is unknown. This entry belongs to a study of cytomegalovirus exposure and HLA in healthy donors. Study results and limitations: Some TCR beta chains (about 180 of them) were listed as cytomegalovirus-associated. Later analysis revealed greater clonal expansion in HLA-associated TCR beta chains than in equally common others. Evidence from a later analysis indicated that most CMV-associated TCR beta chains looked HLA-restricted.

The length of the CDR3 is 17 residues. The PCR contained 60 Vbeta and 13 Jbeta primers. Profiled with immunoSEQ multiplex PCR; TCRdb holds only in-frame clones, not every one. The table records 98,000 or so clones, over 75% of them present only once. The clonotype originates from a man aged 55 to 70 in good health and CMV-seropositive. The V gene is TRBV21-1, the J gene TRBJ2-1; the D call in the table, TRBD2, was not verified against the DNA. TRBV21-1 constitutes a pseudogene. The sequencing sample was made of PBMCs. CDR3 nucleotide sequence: TGTGCCAGCAGCAAAGTCTTCGTGGCGGGGGGGCGGAGTGAGCAGTTCTTC. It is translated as CASSKVFVAGGRSEQFF.